The rows below give T cell receptor beta chains drawn from one sample of a study of shared clonotypes between healthy human individuals. The method was immunoSEQ multiplex PCR; TCRdb's version includes in-frame clones alone and lacks a portion of them. Of 2 million to 2.5 million clones listed, approximately 94% are singletons. The sample consisted of naive CD4+ T cells sorted from blood. The receptor source for this set is a man aged 18 to 35 in good health. The CDR3 runs from the conserved cysteine through the conserved F or W. D genes are given only for firm matches. The size entry is marked missing in some rows and otherwise reads once, few, many or a size class.

cdr3_nt cdr3_aa clone_size j_call v_call d_call
TGCAGCATTCTGCAGGGGGATACGCAGTATTTT CSILQGDTQYF - TRBJ2-3 TRBV29-1 -
TGCGCCAGCAGTGAGTCGCGACTTAGCGAGTTCTACGAGCAGTACTTC CASSESRLSEFYEQYF - TRBJ2-7 TRBV10-1 -
TGCGCCAGCAGCTCTACAGGGCTGAACACCGGGGAGCTGTTTTTT CASSSTGLNTGELFF - TRBJ2-2 TRBV5-1 -
TGCGCCAGCAGTGAGTCTTATACCGGGACAGGGGTTGCCTACGAGCAGTACTTC CASSESYTGTGVAYEQYF once TRBJ2-7 TRBV10-2 TRBD1
TGCGCCAGTGGAGGGGGAGCGGGGAAAGTGGATGAGCAGTTCTTC CASGGGAGKVDEQFF - TRBJ2-1 TRBV10-1 -
TGTGCCAGCAGCCAAGACCTAGCGGGGAGCACAGATACGCAGTATTTT CASSQDLAGSTDTQYF - TRBJ2-3 TRBV4-2 TRBD2
TGTGCCAGCGGTGTCCACAGGGTGGGCACCGGGGAGCTGTTTTTT CASGVHRVGTGELFF - TRBJ2-2 TRBV7-3 -
TGTGCCAGCAGCGTAGAGGGTACAGGTAACGGCTACACCTTC CASSVEGTGNGYTF - TRBJ1-2 TRBV9 -
TGTGCCAGTGGGCCCGGGGTCGGCGAGCAGTACTTC CASGPGVGEQYF - TRBJ2-7 TRBV2 -
TGTGCCATCAGTGAGACGGGGGGGGCGGAGACCCAGTACTTC CAISETGGAETQYF - TRBJ2-5 TRBV10-3 TRBD2
TGTGCCAGCAGCGTAAAGGGGCTTGGCGCCTTCACCGGGGAGCTGTTTTTT CASSVKGLGAFTGELFF - TRBJ2-2 TRBV9 -
TGCGCCAGCACGGGCGGGGGAGCCCAGAAAGAGACCCAGTACTTC CASTGGGAQKETQYF - TRBJ2-5 TRBV10-2 TRBD2
TGTGCCAGCAGCTTAGCTCGGTACCAAGAGACCCAGTACTTC CASSLARYQETQYF - TRBJ2-5 TRBV7-2 -
TGTGCCAGCAGCTTGGTGGGGACGGTGGTTTGGCCCCAGCATTTT CASSLVGTVVWPQHF - TRBJ1-5 TRBV5-5 -
TGTGCCAGCCAGGTGTACCCCTACGAGCAGTACTTC CASQVYPYEQYF - TRBJ2-7 TRBV5-6 -
TGCGCCAGCAGTGTAGGGACTCCCGAGCAGTACTTC CASSVGTPEQYF once TRBJ2-7 TRBV10-2 -
TGCGCCAGCAGCTTGGCCGATGGACAGGGAGGCTGGTCTCCCCTCCACTTT CASSLADGQGGWSPLHF - TRBJ1-6 TRBV5-1 TRBD1
TGCGCCAGCAGCTTGGTGGCGGCGGCAAACTATGGCTACACCTTC CASSLVAAANYGYTF - TRBJ1-2 TRBV5-1 -
TGCGCCAGATGGCCCAGGGAGGTCACTGAAGCTTTCTTT CARWPREVTEAFF - TRBJ1-1 TRBV10-1 -
TGTGCCAGCAGTCCCCCAAATAGACAGGGCAGATACACTGAAGCTTTCTTT CASSPPNRQGRYTEAFF - TRBJ1-1 TRBV28 TRBD1